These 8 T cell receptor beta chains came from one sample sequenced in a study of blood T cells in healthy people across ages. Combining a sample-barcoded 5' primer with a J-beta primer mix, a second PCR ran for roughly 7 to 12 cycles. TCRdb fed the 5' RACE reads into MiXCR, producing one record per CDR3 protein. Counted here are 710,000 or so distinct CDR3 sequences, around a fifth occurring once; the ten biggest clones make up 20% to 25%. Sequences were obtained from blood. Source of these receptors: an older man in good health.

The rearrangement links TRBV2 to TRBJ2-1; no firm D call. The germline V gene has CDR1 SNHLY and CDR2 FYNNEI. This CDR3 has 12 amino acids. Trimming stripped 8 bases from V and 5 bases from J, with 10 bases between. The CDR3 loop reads CASSSSDNEQFF. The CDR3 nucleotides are TGTGCCAGCTCTAGTTCGGACAATGAGCAGTTCTTC.

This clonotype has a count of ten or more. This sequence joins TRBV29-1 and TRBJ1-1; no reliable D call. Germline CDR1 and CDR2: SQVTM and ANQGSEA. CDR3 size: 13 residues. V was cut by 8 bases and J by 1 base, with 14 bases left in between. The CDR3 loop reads CSTRTGRNTEAFF. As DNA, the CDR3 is TGCAGCACCCGGACCGGCCGGAACACTGAAGCTTTCTTT.

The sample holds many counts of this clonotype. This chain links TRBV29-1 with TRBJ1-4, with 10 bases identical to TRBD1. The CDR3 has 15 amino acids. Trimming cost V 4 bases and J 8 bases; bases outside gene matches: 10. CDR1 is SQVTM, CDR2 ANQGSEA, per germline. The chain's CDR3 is CSVGTTGTGAEKLFF. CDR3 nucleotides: TGCAGCGTTGGTACTACCGGGACAGGGGCCGAAAAACTGTTTTTT. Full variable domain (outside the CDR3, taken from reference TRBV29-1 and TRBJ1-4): SAVISQKPSRDICQRGTSLTIQCQVDSQVTMMFWYRQQPGQSLTLIATANQGSEATYESGFVIDKFPISRPNLTFSTLTVSNMSPEDSSIYLCSVGTTGTGAEKLFFGSGTQLSVL.

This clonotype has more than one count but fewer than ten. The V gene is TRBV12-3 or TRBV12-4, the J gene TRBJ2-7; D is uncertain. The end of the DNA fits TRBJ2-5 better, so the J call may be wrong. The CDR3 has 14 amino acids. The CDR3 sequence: CASSWAVGSETQYF. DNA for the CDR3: TGTGCCAGCAGTTGGGCTGTGGGTTCAGAGACCCAGTACTTC.

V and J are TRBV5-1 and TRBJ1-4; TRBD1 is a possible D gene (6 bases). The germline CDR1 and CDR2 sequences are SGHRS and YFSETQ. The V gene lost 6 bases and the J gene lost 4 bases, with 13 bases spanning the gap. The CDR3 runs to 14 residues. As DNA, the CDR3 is TGCGCCAGCAATCAGGGGATAAATAATGAAAAACTGTTTTTT. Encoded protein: CASNQGINNEKLFF.

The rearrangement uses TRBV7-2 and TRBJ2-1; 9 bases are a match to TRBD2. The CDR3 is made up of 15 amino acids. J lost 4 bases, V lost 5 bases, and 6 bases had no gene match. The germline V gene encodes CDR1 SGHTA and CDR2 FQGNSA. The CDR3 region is CASSATSGDYNEQFF. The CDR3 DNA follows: TGTGCCAGCAGCGCGACTAGCGGAGATTACAATGAGCAGTTCTTC. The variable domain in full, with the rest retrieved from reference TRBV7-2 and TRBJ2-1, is GAGVSQSPSNKVTEKGKDVELRCDPISGHTALYWYRQSLGQGLEFLIYFQGNSAPDKSGLPSDRFSAERTGGSVSTLTIQRTQQEDSAVYLCASSATSGDYNEQFFGPGTRLTVL.

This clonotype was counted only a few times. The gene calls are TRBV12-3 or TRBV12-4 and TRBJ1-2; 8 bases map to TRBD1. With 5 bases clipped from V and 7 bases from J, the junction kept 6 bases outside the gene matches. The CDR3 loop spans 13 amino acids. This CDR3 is CASSTTGASGYTF. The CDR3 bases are TGTGCCAGCAGTACGACAGGGGCCAGTGGCTACACCTTC.

The CDR3 region is CASSPIAGVHEQFF. The CDR3 DNA sequence: TGTGCCAGCAGTCCAATAGCGGGAGTACATGAGCAGTTCTTC. This chain uses TRBV28 with TRBJ2-5; 9 bases line up with TRBD2. The end of the DNA aligns better with TRBJ2-1, so the J call may be wrong. Germline assignment: CDR1 MDHEN and CDR2 SYDVKM. This CDR3 has 14 residues.